This T cell receptor (beta chain) was found in a study of CD8 T cells in ankylosing spondylitis. This clonotype was observed many times. Its specificity is not known. This CDR3 is built from 15 residues. CDR1 SGHRS and CDR2 YFSETQ come from the germline V gene. V gave up 4 bases and J gave up 0 bases; unmatched junction bases: 5. General study results and limits: The authors found the disease-linked clones to be CD8+ and relatively rare in peripheral blood. Past research had described some motif variants in reactive arthritis synovial fluid and blood. Seven to nine highly homologous variants formed a TCR beta motif that appeared characteristic of ankylosing spondylitis blood.

Using quantitative 5'-RACE with molecular barcodes, the authors made TCR beta libraries. Each CDR3 protein gets one entry after TCRdb re-called the 5' RACE reads with MiXCR. The data hold under 200,000 distinct CDR3 sequences, with around a tenth observed a single time. Specimen: blood, either unsorted or a sorted T cell fraction (not recorded which). The TCR sequence derives from a female donor with ankylosing spondylitis or in good health (not recorded which). The J gene is TRBJ1-1, the V gene TRBV5-1, with 8 bases lining up with TRBD1. CDR3 protein: CASSPGRGLNTEAFF. The CDR3 region has the DNA TGCGCCAGCAGCCCCGGCAGGGGGCTGAACACTGAAGCTTTCTTT.